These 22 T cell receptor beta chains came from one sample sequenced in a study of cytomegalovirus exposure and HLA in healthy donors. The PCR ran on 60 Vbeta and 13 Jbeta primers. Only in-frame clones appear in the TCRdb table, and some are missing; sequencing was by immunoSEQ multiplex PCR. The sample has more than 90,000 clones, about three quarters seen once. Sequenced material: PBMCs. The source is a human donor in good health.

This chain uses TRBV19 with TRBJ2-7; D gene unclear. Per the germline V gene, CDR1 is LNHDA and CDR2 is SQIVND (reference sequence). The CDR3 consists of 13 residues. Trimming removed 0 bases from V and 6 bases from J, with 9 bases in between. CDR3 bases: TGTGCCAGTAGTATAGATTTGTTTCTCGAGCAGTACTTC. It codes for CASSIDLFLEQYF.

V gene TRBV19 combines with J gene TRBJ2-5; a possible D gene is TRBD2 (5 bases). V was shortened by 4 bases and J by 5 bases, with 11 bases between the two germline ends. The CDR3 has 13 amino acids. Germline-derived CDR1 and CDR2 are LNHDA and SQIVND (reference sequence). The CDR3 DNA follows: TGTGCCAGTAGTAATAGGGAGTCGGAGACCCAGTACTTC. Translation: CASSNRESETQYF.

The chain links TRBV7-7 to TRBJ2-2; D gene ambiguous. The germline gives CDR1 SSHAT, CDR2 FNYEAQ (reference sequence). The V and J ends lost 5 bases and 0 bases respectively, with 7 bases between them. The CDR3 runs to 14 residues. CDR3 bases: TGTGCCAGCAGCAAGAGCCCGAACACCGGGGAGCTGTTTTTT. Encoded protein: CASSKSPNTGELFF.

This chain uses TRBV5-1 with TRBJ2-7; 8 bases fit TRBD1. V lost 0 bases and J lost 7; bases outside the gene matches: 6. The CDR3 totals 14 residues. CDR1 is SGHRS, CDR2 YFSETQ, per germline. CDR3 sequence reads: CASSLVQGAGEQYF. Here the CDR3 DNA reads TGCGCCAGCAGCTTGGTTCAGGGGGCAGGTGAGCAGTACTTC.

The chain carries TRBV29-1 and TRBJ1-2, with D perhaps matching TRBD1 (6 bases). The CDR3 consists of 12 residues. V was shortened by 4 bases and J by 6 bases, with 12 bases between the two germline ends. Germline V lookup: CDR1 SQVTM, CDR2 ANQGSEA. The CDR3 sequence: CSVGDNSNGYTF. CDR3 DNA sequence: TGCAGCGTTGGGGACAATTCGAATGGCTACACCTTC.

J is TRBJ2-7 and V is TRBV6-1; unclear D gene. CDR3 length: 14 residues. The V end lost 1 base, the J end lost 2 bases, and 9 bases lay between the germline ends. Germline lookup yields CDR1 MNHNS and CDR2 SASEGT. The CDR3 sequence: CASSEVRQAYEQYF. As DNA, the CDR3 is TGTGCCAGCAGTGAAGTCCGGCAGGCCTACGAGCAGTACTTC.

CDR3 loop: CASSLERGRFTDTQYF. CDR3 sequence (DNA): TGTGCCAGCAGCTTAGAGAGGGGGCGTTTCACAGATACGCAGTATTTT. V usage is TRBV7-2 and J usage is TRBJ2-3; 7 bases fit TRBD1. The germline V gene has CDR1 SGHTA and CDR2 FQGNSA. Trimming at V came to 1 base and at J to 2 bases, leaving 6 bases not matched to a gene. This CDR3 is built from 16 residues.

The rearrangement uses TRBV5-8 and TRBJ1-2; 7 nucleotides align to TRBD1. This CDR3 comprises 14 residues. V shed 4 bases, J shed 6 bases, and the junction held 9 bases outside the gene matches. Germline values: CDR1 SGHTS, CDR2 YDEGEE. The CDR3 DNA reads TGTGCCAGCAGCCGGGGACAGTGGGTCGATGGCTACACCTTC. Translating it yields CASSRGQWVDGYTF.

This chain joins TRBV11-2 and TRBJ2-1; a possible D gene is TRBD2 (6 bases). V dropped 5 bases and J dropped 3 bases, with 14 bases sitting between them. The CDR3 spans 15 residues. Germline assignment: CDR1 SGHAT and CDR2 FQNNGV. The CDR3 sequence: CASSGGTSNYNEQFF. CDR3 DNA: TGTGCCAGCAGCGGGGGGACTTCGAACTACAATGAGCAGTTCTTC. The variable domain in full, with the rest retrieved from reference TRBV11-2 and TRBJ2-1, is EAGVAQSPRYKIIEKRQSVAFWCNPISGHATLYWYQQILGQGPKLLIQFQNNGVVDDSQLPKDRFSAERLKGVDSTLKIQPAKLEDSAVYLCASSGGTSNYNEQFFGPGTRLTVL.

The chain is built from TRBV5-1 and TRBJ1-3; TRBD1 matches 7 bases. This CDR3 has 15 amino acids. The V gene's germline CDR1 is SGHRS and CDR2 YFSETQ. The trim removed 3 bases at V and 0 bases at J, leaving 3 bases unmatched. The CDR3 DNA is TGCGCCAGCAGCTACAGGGGCGCCTCTGGAAACACCATATATTTT. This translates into CASSYRGASGNTIYF.

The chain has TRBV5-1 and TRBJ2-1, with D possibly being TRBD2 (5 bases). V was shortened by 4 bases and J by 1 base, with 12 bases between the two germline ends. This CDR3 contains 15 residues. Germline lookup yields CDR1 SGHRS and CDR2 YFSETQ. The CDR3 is CASSTLGGSYNEQFF. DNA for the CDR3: TGCGCCAGCAGCACCCTGGGCGGGTCCTACAATGAGCAGTTCTTC.

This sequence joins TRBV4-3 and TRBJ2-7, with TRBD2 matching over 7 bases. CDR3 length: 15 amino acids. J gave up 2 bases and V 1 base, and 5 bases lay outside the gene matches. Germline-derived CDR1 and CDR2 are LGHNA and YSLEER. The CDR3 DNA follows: TGCGCCAGCAGCCAAGCACTAGCGCAAACCTACGAGCAGTACTTC. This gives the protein CASSQALAQTYEQYF.

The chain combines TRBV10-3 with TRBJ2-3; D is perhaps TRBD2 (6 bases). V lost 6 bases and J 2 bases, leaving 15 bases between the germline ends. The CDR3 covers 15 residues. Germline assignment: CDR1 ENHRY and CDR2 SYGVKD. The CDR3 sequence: CAISPSDGTTDTQYF. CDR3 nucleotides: TGTGCCATCAGCCCTAGCGACGGAACCACAGATACGCAGTATTTT.

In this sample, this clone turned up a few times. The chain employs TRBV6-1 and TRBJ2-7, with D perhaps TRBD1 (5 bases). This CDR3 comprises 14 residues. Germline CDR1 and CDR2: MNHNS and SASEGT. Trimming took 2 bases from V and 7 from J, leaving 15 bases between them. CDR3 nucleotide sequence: TGTGCCAGCAGTGAATTTCTGACAGCACAAGAGCAGTACTTC. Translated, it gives CASSEFLTAQEQYF.

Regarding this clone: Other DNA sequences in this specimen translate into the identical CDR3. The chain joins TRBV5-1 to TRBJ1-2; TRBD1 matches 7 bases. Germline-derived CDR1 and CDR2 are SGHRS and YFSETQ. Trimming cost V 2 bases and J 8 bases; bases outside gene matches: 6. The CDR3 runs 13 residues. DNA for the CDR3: TGCGCCAGCAGCTTAACAGGGGTTTACGGCTACACCTTC. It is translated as CASSLTGVYGYTF. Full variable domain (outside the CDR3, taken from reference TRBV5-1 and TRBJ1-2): KAGVTQTPRYLIKTRGQQVTLSCSPISGHRSVSWYQQTPGQGLQFLFEYFSETQRNKGNFPGRFSGRQFSNSRSEMNVSTLELGDSALYLCASSLTGVYGYTFGSGTRLTVV.

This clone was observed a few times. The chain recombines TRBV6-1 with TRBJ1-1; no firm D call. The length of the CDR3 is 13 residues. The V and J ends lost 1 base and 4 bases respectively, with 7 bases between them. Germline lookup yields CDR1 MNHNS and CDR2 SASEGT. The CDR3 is CASSEVRGTEAFF. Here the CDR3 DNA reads TGTGCCAGCAGTGAAGTTCGGGGCACTGAAGCTTTCTTT.

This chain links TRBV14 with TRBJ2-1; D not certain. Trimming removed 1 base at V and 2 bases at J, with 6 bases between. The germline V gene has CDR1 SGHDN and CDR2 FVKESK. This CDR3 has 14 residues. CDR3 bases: TGTGCCAGCAGCCAAGGCCTAGCCTACAATGAGCAGTTCTTC. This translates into CASSQGLAYNEQFF.

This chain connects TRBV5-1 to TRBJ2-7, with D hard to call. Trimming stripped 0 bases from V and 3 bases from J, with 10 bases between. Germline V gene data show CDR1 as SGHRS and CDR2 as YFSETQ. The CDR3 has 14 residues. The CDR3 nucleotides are TGCGCCAGCAGCTTGGCAGTAAATGACTACGAGCAGTACTTC. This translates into CASSLAVNDYEQYF.

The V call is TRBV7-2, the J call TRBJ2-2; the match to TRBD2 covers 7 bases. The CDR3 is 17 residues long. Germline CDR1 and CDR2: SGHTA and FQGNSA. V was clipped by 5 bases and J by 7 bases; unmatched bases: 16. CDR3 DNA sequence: TGTGCCAGCAGCCAAGCTCCCGCTAGCGGAAATGGCGGGGAGCTGTTTTTT. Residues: CASSQAPASGNGGELFF.

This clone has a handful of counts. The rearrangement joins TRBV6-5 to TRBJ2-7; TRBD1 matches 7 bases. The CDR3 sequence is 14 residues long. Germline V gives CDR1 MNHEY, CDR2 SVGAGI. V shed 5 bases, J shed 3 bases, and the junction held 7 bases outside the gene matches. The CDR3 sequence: CASSTNDRVYEQYF. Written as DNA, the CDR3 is TGTGCCAGCAGTACCAATGACAGGGTCTACGAGCAGTACTTC.

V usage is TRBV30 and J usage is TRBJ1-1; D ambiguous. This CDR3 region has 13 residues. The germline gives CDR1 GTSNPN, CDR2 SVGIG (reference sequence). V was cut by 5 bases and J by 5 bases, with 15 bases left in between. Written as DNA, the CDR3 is TGTGCCTGGTTAAGGGCCCGGGGAACTGAAGCTTTCTTT. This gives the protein CAWLRARGTEAFF.

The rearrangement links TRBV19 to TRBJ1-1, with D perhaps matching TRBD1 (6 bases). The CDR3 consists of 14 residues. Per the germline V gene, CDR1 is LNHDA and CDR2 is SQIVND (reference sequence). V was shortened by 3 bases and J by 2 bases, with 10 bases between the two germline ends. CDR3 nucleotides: TGTGCCAGTAGTATCTTGGACAGAAACACTGAAGCTTTCTTT. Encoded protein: CASSILDRNTEAFF.